The next 23 T cell receptor beta chains were all read from a single sample in a study of blood T cell repertoires in COVID-19. Clones were sequenced by immunoSEQ multiplex PCR, and TCRdb holds only the in-frame ones, with some missing. The sample has 70,000 or so clones, roughly 84% seen once; the top ten hold roughly 11%. The sequencing input was peripheral blood. These receptors all come from a woman between 18 and 29 years old with acute or convalescent COVID-19.

This clone occurred once. The chain is built from TRBV29-1 and TRBJ1-6; 8 nucleotides match TRBD1. CDR1 and CDR2 (germline): SQVTM, ANQGSEA. The CDR3 loop spans 14 amino acids. V lost 6 bases, J lost 8 bases, and 9 bases stayed unmatched. Here the CDR3 DNA reads TGCAGCGTCCGGACAGGGAGTCAGGATTCACCCCTCCACTTT. This codes for CSVRTGSQDSPLHF.

The chain links TRBV6-5 to TRBJ1-4; TRBD1 aligns across 9 bases. The CDR3 runs to 14 residues. V gave up 5 bases and J gave up 8 bases; unmatched junction bases: 6. Germline loops: CDR1 MNHEY, CDR2 SVGAGI. The CDR3, as DNA: TGTGCCAGCAGTCTCGACAGGGGGTGCGAAAAACTGTTTTTT. Translated: CASSLDRGCEKLFF.

The chain joins TRBV27 to TRBJ2-5; no clear D. The CDR3 runs 13 residues. Germline V lookup: CDR1 MNHEY, CDR2 SMNVEV (reference sequence). The V and J ends lost 5 bases and 5 bases respectively, with 12 bases between them. In DNA, the CDR3 is TGTGCCAGCAGTCCATTAATGGAGGAGACCCAGTACTTC. It encodes CASSPLMEETQYF.

The chain is built from TRBV12-3 or TRBV12-4 and TRBJ2-7; a possible D gene is TRBD2 (6 bases). V lost 3 bases to trimming and J lost 1 base, with 7 bases between them. The CDR3 totals 13 residues. The CDR3 spells CASSFAGSYEQYF. The CDR3 nucleotides read TGTGCCAGCAGTTTCGCGGGGTCCTACGAGCAGTACTTC.

V and J are TRBV3-1 (or the pseudogene TRBV3-2) and TRBJ2-5; 11 bases agree with TRBD1. From germline, CDR1 is LGHDT and CDR2 YNNKEL (reference sequence). J lost 1 base, V lost 4 bases, and 5 bases had no gene match. The CDR3 consists of 16 residues. CDR3 amino acids: CASSLGQGGVQETQYF. The CDR3 coding sequence is TGTGCCAGCAGCCTGGGACAGGGGGGAGTCCAAGAGACCCAGTACTTC.

The V gene is TRBV19, the J gene TRBJ1-1; 8 bases match TRBD1. With V trimmed by 6 bases and J by 5 bases, 14 bases remained unmatched. CDR1 is LNHDA, CDR2 SQIVND, per germline (reference sequence). This CDR3 comprises 16 residues. CDR3 bases: TGTGCCAGTAGGCTTGGAAACAGGGGGTCTGGAACTGAAGCTTTCTTT. It specifies CASRLGNRGSGTEAFF. Full variable domain (missing parts from reference TRBV19 and TRBJ1-1): DGGITQSPKYLFRKEGQNVTLSCEQNLNHDAMYWYRQDPGQGLRLIYYSQIVNDFQKGDIAEGYSVSREKKESFPLTVTSAQKNPTAFYLCASRLGNRGSGTEAFFGQGTRLTVV.

The rearrangement uses TRBV5-1 and TRBJ2-1; the match to TRBD1 covers 7 bases. Trimming cost V 4 bases and J 8 bases; bases outside gene matches: 12. CDR1 is SGHRS, CDR2 YFSETQ, per germline. This CDR3 has 15 residues. CDR3 sequence reads: CASSQTPRTGDEQFF. DNA of the CDR3: TGCGCCAGCAGCCAGACCCCACGGACAGGAGATGAGCAGTTCTTC.

This clone was seen a single time. The chain uses TRBV10-3 and TRBJ1-2; 9 positions match TRBD1. V was clipped by 2 bases and J by 8 bases; unmatched bases: 3. This CDR3 has 13 amino acids. From germline, CDR1 is ENHRY and CDR2 SYGVKD. Here the CDR3 DNA reads TGTGCCATCAGTGAGGGACAGGGGACCGGCTACACCTTC. Encoded protein: CAISEGQGTGYTF.

This chain uses TRBV6-2 or TRBV6-3 with TRBJ2-1; TRBD2 agrees at 11 bases. V lost 2 bases, J lost 9 bases, and 6 bases stayed unmatched. There are 15 residues in the CDR3. Germline values: CDR1 MNHEY, CDR2 SVGEGT. The CDR3 region is CASSYRTSGLTEQFF. The CDR3 DNA reads as TGTGCCAGCAGTTACCGGACTAGCGGGTTAACTGAGCAGTTCTTC.

V gene TRBV2 combines with J gene TRBJ2-3; D possibly corresponds to TRBD2 (6 bases). The CDR3 contains 15 residues. V lost 7 bases and J 2 bases, leaving 16 bases between the germline ends. Germline loops: CDR1 SNHLY, CDR2 FYNNEI. The CDR3 DNA follows: TGTGCCAGCACCCTCGGCGAGCGGGTCACAGATACGCAGTATTTT. Encoded protein: CASTLGERVTDTQYF.

This chain uses TRBV28 with TRBJ2-7; no clear D gene. The V and J ends lost 5 bases and 1 base respectively, with 15 bases between them. The CDR3 length is 15 residues. Germline V lookup: CDR1 MDHEN, CDR2 SYDVKM. In DNA form, the CDR3 reads TGTGCCAGCAGTCATCCCTCCCGCGGTTCCTACGAGCAGTACTTC. It is translated as CASSHPSRGSYEQYF.

The chain carries TRBV6-2 or TRBV6-3 and TRBJ1-2; weak D call: TRBD1 (6 bases). The germline gives CDR1 MNHEY, CDR2 SVGEGT. This CDR3 spans 12 amino acids. The ends were cut back, 6 bases at V and 2 bases at J, with 7 bases in the middle. CDR3 coding DNA: TGTGCCAGCAGCCAGGGGAACTATGGCTACACCTTC. Translation: CASSQGNYGYTF.

The rearrangement uses TRBV6-5 and TRBJ2-7; tentative D call: TRBD2 (5 bases). The germline V gene encodes CDR1 MNHEY and CDR2 SVGAGI. The V and J ends lost 4 bases and 0 bases respectively, with 13 bases between them. The length of the CDR3 is 15 residues. The CDR3 sequence: CASSSRLGSSYEQYF. CDR3 bases: TGTGCCAGCAGTTCCAGACTTGGGAGCTCCTACGAGCAGTACTTC.

This clone has just one count. This chain's CDR3 is CASSTSLGAEQYF. Written as DNA, the CDR3 is TGTGCCAGCAGCACATCTCTTGGGGCCGAGCAGTACTTC. The rearrangement links TRBV7-8 to TRBJ2-7, with D possibly being TRBD1 (5 bases). This CDR3 has 13 amino acids. V lost 5 bases, J lost 6 bases, and 14 bases lay in between. CDR1 and CDR2 (germline): SGHVS, FQNEAQ.

In the case of this clone: One junction end does not reproduce the germline sequence, and a read error may be involved. This rearrangement joins TRBV6-2 or TRBV6-3 to TRBJ2-1; 12 nucleotides agree with TRBD2. The CDR3 runs to 15 residues. CDR1 and CDR2 (germline): MNHEY, SVGEGT. The CDR3 nucleotides are TGTGCCAGCAGTTACTCCCAGACTAGCGGGGGCCGGGGGGTCTTC. Its protein product is CASSYSQTSGGRGVF.

The chain links TRBV3-1 (or the pseudogene TRBV3-2) to TRBJ2-7, with D uncertain. This CDR3 region has 13 residues. V lost 0 bases and J lost 5, with 8 bases in between. Per the germline V gene, CDR1 is LGHDT and CDR2 is YNNKEL (reference sequence). The CDR3 sequence: CASSQDLTNEQYF. The CDR3 coding sequence is TGTGCCAGCAGCCAAGATTTGACAAACGAGCAGTACTTC.

The chain is built from TRBV2 and TRBJ1-2; TRBD1 might be the D (6 bases). Trimming took off 8 bases at V and 4 bases at J, with 26 bases between the two ends. CDR1 and CDR2 (germline): SNHLY, FYNNEI. The CDR3 loop spans 17 amino acids. CDR3 protein: CASEGGKQGGGVYGYTF. The DNA for the CDR3 is TGTGCCAGCGAGGGAGGAAAACAAGGAGGGGGGGTCTATGGCTACACCTTC. The full variable domain, in which reference TRBV2 and TRBJ1-2 provide the parts outside the CDR3, is EPEVTQTPSHQVTQMGQEVILRCVPISNHLYFYWYRQILGQKVEFLVSFYNNEISEKSEIFDDQFSVERPDGSNFTLKIRSTKLEDSAMYFCASEGGKQGGGVYGYTFGSGTRLTVV.

Comments on this clone: The junction departs from the called germline gene at one end, perhaps through a read error. The rearrangement links TRBV4-2 to TRBJ1-1; no clear D gene. In germline, CDR1 is LGHNA, CDR2 YNFKEQ. The CDR3 is 15 amino acids. The CDR3 loop reads CASRQVHSMNTEAFF. The DNA for the CDR3 is TGTGCCAGCAGACAAGTCCACAGTATGAACACTGAAGCTTTCTTT.

The rearrangement uses TRBV24-1 and TRBJ2-3; possible D gene TRBD1, 5 bases. CDR3 length: 14 residues. Germline CDR1 and CDR2: KGHDR and SFDVKD. Trimming stripped 9 bases from V and 3 bases from J, with 15 bases between. This chain's CDR3 is CATQSPGKTDTQYF. The CDR3 DNA follows: TGTGCCACCCAGAGCCCAGGGAAGACAGATACGCAGTATTTT.

There are a few counts of this clone. The chain has TRBV29-1 and TRBJ1-4; D might be TRBD1 (6 bases). The ends were cut back, 7 bases at V and 2 bases at J, with 17 bases in the middle. In germline, CDR1 is SQVTM, CDR2 ANQGSEA. CDR3 size: 15 residues. CDR3 sequence reads: CSAADSGVTNEKLFF. DNA of the CDR3: TGCAGCGCTGCTGACTCAGGGGTCACTAATGAAAAACTGTTTTTT.

This clone was seen more than once but under ten times. The chain is built from TRBV19 and TRBJ2-1; 12 nucleotides line up with TRBD2. The CDR3 spans 15 residues. V was clipped by 4 bases and J by 10 bases; unmatched bases: 8. Germline CDR1 and CDR2: LNHDA and SQIVND (reference sequence). The CDR3 DNA sequence: TGTGCCAGTAGTACTCTAGCGGGAGGGCCAGGGGAGCAGTTCTTC. It specifies CASSTLAGGPGEQFF.

The genes are TRBV14 and TRBJ2-3, with a weak D call TRBD2 (5 bases). The CDR3 has 15 residues. V was shortened by 2 bases and J by 2 bases, with 11 bases between the two germline ends. Germline lookup yields CDR1 SGHDN and CDR2 FVKESK. CDR3 in amino acids: CASSQRRALTDTQYF. CDR3 sequence (DNA): TGTGCCAGCAGCCAAAGGCGGGCCCTCACAGATACGCAGTATTTT.

By its share, this clone is large. The V call is TRBV7-2, the J call TRBJ2-7; perhaps TRBD1 as D (6 bases). The CDR3 is made up of 15 amino acids. Germline CDR1 reads SGHTA; CDR2 reads FQGNSA. The V gene lost 5 bases and the J gene lost 0 bases, with 14 bases spanning the gap. For the CDR3, the DNA is TGTGCCAGCAGCCCTACCGGGACAACCTCCTACGAGCAGTACTTC. Amino acids: CASSPTGTTSYEQYF.